This T cell receptor (beta chain) was recovered during a study of T-cell memory formation after mild COVID-19. Losses at the gene ends were 7 bases for V and 8 bases for J; bases not matched to a gene: 8. This CDR3 has 13 amino acids. Germline values: CDR1 MNHEY, CDR2 SVGAGI. This clonotype was seen a handful of times. TCRdb re-analysed the 5' RACE reads in MiXCR, keeping a single row per CDR3 protein. This table holds about 310,000 distinct CDR3 sequences, roughly 21% found once. The J gene is TRBJ2-1, the V gene TRBV6-5; 7 bases are a match to TRBD1. This TCR came from a man younger than 35 who had mild COVID-19 (a few samples of this study predate the infection). Cell type and time point are not known. The sequenced sample was PBMCs or a T cell subset sorted from them (not recorded which). CDR3: CASKRQGRDEQFF. The DNA for the CDR3 is TGTGCCAGCAAAAGACAGGGTAGGGATGAGCAGTTCTTC.